The sequence of this TCR beta chain was determined in a study of blood T cell repertoires in COVID-19. Per the germline V gene, CDR1 is KGHSH and CDR2 is LQKENI. The CDR3 totals 15 residues. Between the trimmed V and J ends, which lost 2 bases and 3 bases, there was a span of 10 bases. Here immunoSEQ multiplex PCR was the method, and the copy in TCRdb shows in-frame clones only, minus some. This sample yields a few hundred thousand clones, of which more than 85% are seen a single time; 0.8% to 0.9% belongs to the top ten. This receptor was identified in a woman between 35 and 50 years old who had been exposed to COVID-19. The sample comprised PBMCs or T cells enriched from blood (not recorded which). The chain carries TRBV18 and TRBJ1-4; the D is unclear. The CDR3 sequence: CASSPGLASNEKLFF. The CDR3 bases are TGTGCCAGCTCACCAGGTTTGGCTTCTAATGAAAAACTGTTTTTT.